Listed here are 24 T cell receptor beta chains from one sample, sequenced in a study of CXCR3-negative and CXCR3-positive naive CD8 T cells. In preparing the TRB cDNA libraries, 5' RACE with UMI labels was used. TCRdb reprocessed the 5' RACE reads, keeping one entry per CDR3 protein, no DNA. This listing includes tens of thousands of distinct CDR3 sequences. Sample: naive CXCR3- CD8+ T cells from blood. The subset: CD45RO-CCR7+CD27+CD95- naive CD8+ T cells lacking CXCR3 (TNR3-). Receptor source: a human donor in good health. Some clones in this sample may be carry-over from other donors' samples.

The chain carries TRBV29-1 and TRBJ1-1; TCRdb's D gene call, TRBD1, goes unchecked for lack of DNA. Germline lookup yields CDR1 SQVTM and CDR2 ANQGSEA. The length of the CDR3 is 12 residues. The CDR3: CSVEGAGTDAFF.

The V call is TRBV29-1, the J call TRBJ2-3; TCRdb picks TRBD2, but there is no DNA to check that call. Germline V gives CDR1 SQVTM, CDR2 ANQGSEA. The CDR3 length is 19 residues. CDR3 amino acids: CSVESVREGPVPTTDTQYF.

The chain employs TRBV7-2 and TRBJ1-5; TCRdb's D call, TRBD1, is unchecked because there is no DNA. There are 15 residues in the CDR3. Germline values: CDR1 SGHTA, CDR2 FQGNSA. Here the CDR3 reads CASSLGQGYNQPQHF.

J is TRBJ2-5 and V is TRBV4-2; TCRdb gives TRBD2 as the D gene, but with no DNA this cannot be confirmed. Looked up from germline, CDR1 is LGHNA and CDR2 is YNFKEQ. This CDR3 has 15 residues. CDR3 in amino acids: CASSPETRSQETQYF.

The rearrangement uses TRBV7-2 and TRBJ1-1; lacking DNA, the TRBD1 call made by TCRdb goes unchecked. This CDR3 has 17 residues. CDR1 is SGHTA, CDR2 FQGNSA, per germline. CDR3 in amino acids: CASSPSGGPKMNTEAFF.

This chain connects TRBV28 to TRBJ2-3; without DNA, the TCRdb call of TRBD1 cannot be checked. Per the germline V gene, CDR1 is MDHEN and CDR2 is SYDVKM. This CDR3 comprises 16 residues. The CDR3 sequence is CASSSIWTGSTDTQYF. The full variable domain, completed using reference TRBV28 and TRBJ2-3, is DVKVTQSSRYLVKRTGEKVFLECVQDMDHENMFWYRQDPGLGLRLIYFSYDVKMKEKGDIPEGYSVSREKKERFSLILESASTNQTSMYLCASSSIWTGSTDTQYFGPGTRLTVL.

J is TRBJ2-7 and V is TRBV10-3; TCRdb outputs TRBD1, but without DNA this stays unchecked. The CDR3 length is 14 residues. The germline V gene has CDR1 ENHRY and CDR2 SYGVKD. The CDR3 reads CATRSTGDGCEQYF.

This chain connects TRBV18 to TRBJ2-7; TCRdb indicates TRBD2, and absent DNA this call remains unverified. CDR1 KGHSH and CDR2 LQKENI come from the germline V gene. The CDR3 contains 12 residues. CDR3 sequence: CASSPEAYEQYF.

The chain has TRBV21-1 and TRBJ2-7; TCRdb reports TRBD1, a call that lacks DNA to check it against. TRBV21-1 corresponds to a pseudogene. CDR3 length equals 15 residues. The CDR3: CASSKEPPGHYEQYF.

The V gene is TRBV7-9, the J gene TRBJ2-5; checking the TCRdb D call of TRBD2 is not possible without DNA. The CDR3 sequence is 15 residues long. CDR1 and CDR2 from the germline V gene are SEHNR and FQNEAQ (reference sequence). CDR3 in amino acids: CASRQGGGRKETQYF.

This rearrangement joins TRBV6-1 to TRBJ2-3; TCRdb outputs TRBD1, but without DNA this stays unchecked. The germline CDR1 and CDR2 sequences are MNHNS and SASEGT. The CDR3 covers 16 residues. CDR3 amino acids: CASSVRGRLSTDTQYF.

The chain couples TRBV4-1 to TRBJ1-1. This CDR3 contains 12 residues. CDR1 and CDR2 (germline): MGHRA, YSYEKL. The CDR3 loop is CASSQDYSEAFF.

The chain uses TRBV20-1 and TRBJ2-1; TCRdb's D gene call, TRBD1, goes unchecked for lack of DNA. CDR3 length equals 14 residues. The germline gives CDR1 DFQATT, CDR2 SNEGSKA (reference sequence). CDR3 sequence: CSAREGGPYNEQFF.

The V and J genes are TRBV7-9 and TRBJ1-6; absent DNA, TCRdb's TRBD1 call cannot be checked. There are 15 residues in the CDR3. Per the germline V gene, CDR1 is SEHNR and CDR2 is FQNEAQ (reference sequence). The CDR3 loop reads CASSSDREYNSPLHF.

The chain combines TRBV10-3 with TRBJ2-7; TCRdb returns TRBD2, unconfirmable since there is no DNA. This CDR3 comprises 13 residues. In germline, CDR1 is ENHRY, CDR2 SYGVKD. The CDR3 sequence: CAISNGGPYEQYF.

The CDR3 reads CASSETSGVYNEQFF. The gene calls are TRBV6-6 and TRBJ2-1; with no DNA, the TCRdb D assignment of TRBD2 cannot be verified. CDR1 and CDR2 (germline): MNHNY, SVGAGI (reference sequence). The CDR3 covers 15 residues.

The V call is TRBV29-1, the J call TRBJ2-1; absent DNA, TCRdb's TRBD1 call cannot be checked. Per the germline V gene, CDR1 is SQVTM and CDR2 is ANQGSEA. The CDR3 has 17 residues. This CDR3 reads CSVERTGSTFSYNEQFF.

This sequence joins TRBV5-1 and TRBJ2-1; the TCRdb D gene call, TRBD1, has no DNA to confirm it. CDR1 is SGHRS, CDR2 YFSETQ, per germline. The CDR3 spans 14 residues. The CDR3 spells CASSLGPGYDEQFF.

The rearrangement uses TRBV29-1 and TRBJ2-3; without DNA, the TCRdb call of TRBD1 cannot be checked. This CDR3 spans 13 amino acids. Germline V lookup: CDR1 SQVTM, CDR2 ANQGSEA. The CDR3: CSVERIGADTQYF.

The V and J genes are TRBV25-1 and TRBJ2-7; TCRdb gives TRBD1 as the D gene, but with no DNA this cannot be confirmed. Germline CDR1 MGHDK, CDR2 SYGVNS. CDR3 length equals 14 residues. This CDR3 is CASSEQGVPYEQYF.

The chain's CDR3 is CASSYGGPSSYNEQFF. The chain has TRBV6-2 or TRBV6-3 and TRBJ2-1; the D gene TCRdb calls, TRBD2, cannot be checked with no DNA. The germline V gene has CDR1 MNHEY and CDR2 SVGEGT. The CDR3 length is 16 residues.

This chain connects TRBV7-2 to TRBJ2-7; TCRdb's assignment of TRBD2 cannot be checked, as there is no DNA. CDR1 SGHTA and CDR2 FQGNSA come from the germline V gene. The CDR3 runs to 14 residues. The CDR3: CASSLARGYYEQYF.

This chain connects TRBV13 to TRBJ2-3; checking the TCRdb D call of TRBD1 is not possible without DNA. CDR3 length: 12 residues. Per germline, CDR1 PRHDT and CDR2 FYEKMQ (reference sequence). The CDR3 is CASTPRVDTQYF.

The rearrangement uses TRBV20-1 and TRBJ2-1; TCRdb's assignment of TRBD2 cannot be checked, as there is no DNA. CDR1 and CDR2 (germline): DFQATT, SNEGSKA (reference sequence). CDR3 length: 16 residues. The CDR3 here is CSARDRLTSGFNEQLF.